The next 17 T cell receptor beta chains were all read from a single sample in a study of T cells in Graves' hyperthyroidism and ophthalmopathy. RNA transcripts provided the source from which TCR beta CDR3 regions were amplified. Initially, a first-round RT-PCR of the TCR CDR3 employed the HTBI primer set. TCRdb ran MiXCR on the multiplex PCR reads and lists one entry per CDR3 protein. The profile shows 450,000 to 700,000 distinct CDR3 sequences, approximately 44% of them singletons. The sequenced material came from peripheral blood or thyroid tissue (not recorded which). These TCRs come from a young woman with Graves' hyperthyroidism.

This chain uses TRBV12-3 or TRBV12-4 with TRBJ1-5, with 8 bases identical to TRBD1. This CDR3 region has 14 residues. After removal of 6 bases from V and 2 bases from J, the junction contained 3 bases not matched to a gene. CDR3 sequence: CASSGTGRNQPQHF. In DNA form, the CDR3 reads TGTGCCAGCAGCGGGACAGGTCGCAATCAGCCCCAGCATTTT.

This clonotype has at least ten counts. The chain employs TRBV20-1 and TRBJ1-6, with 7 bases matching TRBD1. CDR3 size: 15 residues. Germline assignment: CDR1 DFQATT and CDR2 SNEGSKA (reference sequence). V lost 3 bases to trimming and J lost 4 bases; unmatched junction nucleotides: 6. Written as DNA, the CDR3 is TGCAGTGCTAGGCCTCAGGGGGGGTATAATTCACCCCTCCACTTT. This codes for CSARPQGGYNSPLHF.

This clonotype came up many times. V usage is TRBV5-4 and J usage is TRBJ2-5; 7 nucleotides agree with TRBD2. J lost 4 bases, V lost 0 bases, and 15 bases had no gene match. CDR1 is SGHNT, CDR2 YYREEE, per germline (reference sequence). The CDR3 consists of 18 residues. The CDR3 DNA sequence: TGTGCCAGCAGCTTGGCCCCAGCGGGATCAACGAGGGGAGAGACCCAGTACTTC. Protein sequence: CASSLAPAGSTRGETQYF.

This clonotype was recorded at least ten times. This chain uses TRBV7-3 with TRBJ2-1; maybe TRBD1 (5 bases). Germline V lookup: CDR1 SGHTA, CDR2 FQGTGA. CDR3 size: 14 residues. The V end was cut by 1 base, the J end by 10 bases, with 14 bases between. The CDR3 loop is CASSLNWQGEEQFF. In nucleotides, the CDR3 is TGTGCCAGCAGCTTAAATTGGCAGGGTGAGGAGCAGTTCTTC.

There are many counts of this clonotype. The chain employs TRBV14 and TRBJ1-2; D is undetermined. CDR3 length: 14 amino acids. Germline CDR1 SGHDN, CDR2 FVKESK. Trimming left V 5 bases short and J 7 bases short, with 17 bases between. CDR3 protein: CASSVGRVVGGYTF. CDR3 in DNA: TGTGCCAGCAGCGTCGGGAGGGTCGTAGGTGGCTACACCTTC.

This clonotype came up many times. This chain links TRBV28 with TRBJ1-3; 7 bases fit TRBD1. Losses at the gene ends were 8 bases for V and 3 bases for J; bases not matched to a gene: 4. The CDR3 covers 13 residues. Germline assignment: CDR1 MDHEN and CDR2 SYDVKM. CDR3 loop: CASETGFGNTIYF. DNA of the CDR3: TGTGCCAGCGAGACAGGGTTTGGAAACACCATATATTTT.

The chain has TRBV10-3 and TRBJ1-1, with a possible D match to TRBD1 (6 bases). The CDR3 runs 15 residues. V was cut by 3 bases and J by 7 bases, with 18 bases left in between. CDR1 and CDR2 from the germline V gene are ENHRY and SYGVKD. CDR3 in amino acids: CAISDVGSGAREAFF. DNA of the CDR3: TGTGCCATCAGTGATGTCGGGTCGGGGGCTCGTGAAGCTTTCTTT.

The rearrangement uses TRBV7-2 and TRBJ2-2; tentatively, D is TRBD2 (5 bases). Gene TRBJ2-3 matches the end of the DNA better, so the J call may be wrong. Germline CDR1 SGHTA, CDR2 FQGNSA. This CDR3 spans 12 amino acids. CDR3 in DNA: TGTGCCAGCGCGACCCCGGGGAGTACGCAGTATTTT. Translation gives CASATPGSTQYF.

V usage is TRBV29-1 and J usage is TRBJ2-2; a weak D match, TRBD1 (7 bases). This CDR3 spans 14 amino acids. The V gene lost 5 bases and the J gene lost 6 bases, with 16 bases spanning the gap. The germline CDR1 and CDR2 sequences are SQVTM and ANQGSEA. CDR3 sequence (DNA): TGCAGCGTTAGGGCAGGGGGAGGCTCCGGGGAGCTGTTTTTT. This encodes CSVRAGGGSGELFF.

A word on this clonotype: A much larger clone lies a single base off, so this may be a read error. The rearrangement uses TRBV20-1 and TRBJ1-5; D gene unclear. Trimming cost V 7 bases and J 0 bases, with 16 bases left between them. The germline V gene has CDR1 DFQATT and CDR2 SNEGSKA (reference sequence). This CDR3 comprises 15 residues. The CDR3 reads CSVVAAVSSNQPQHF. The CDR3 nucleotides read TGCAGTGTCGTAGCAGCGGTTAGTAGCAATCAGCCCCAGCATTTT.

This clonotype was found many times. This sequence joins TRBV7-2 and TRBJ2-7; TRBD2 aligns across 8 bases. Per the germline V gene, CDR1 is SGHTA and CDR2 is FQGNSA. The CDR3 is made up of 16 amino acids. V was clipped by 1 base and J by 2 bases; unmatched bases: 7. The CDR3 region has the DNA TGTGCCAGCAGCTTAGGTTCCCTAGCGGGTCCCTACGAGCAGTACTTC. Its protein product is CASSLGSLAGPYEQYF.

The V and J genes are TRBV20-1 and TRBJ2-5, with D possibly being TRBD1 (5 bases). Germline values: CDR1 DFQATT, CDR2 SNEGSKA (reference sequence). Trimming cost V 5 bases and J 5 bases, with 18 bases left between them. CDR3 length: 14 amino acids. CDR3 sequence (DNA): TGCAGTGCTCCCTCTCAGGGTGAGATGGAGACCCAGTACTTC. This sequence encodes CSAPSQGEMETQYF.

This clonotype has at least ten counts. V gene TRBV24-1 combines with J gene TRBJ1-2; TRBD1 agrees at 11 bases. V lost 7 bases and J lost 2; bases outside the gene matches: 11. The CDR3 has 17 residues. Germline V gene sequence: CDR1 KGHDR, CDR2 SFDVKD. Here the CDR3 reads CATSGSGTGGENYGYTF. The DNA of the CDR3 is TGTGCCACCAGCGGCTCCGGGACAGGGGGAGAAAACTATGGCTACACCTTC.

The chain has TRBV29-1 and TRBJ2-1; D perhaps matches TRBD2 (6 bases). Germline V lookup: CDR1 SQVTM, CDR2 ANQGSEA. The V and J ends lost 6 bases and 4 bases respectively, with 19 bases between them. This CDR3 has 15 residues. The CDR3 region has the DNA TGCAGCGTGGCACGCTTAGCGGATACTTACAATGAGCAGTTCTTC. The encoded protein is CSVARLADTYNEQFF.

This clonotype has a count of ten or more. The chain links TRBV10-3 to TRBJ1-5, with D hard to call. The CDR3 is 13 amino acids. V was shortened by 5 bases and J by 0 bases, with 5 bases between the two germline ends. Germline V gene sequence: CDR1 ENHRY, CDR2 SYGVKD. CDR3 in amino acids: CAISIDSNQPQHF. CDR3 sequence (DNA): TGTGCCATCAGTATCGATAGCAATCAGCCCCAGCATTTT.

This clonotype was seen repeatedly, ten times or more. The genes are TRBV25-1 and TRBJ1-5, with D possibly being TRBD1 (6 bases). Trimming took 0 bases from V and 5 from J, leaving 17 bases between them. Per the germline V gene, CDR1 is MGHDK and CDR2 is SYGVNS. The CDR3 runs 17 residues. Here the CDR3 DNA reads TGTGCCAGCAGTGAATATGGGACACGGGGGCTCCATCAGCCCCAGCATTTT. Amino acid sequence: CASSEYGTRGLHQPQHF.

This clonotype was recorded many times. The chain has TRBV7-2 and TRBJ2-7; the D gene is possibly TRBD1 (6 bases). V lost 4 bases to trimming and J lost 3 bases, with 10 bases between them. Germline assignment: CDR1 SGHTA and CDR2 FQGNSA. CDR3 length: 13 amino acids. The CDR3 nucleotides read TGTGCCAGCAGCTCGGGACACCTCTACGAGCAGTACTTC. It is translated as CASSSGHLYEQYF.